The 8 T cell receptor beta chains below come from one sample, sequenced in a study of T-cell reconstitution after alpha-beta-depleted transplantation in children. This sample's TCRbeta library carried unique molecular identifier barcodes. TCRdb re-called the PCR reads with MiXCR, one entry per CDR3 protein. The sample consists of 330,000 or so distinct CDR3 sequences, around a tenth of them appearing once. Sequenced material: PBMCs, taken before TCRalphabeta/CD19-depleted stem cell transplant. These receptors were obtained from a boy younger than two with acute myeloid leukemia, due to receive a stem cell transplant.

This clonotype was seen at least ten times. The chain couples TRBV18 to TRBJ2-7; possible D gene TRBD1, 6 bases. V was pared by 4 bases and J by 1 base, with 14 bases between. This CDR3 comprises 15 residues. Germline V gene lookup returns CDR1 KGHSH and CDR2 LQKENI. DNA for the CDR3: TGTGCCAGCTCACTCTTCCGGGACACTTCCTACGAGCAGTACTTC. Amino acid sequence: CASSLFRDTSYEQYF.

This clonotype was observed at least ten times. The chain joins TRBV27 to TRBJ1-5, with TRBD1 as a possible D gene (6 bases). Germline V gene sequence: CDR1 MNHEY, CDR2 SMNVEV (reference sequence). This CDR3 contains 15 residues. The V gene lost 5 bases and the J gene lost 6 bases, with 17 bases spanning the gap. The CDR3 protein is CASSPRGGPGQPQHF. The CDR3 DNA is TGTGCCAGCAGTCCCCGGGGGGGGCCGGGTCAGCCCCAGCATTTT.

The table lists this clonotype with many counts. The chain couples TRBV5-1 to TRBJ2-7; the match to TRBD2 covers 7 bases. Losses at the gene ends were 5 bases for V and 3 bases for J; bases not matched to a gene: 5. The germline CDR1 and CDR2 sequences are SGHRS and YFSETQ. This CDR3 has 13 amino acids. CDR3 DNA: TGCGCCAGCAGAGCCGGGGGGAGCTACGAGCAGTACTTC. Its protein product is CASRAGGSYEQYF.

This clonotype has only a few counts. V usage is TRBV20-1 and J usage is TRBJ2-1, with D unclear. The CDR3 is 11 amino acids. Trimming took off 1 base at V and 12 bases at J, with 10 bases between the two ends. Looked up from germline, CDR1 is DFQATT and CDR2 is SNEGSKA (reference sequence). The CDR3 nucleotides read TGCAGTGCTAGAGTATGGTTCGGGCAGTTCTTC. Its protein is CSARVWFGQFF.

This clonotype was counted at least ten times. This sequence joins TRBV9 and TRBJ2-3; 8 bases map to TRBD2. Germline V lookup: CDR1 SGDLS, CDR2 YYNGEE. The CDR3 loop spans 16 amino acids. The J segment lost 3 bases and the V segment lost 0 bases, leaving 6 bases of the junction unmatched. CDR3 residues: CASSVVGGGGTDTQYF. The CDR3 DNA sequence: TGTGCCAGCAGCGTAGTCGGGGGGGGCGGGACAGATACGCAGTATTTT.

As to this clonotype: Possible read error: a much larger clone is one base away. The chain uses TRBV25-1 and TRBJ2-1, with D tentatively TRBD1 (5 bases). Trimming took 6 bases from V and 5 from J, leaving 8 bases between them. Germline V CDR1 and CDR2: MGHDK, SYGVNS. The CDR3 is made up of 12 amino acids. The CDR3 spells CASRGAHNEQFF. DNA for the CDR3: TGTGCCAGCAGAGGGGCGCACAATGAGCAGTTCTTC.

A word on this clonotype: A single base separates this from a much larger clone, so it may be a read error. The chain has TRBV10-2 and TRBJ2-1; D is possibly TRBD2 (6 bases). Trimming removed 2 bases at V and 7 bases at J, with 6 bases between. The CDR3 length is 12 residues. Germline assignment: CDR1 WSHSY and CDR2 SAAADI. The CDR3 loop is CASSEAGNEQFF. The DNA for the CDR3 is TGCGCCAGCAGTGAGGCGGGGAATGAGCAGTTCTTC.

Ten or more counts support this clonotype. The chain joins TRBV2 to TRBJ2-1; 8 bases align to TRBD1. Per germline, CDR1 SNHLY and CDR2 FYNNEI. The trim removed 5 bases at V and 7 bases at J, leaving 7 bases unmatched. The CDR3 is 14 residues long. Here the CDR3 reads CASSTRTGWNEQFF. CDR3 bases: TGTGCCAGCAGTACCCGGACAGGGTGGAATGAGCAGTTCTTC.